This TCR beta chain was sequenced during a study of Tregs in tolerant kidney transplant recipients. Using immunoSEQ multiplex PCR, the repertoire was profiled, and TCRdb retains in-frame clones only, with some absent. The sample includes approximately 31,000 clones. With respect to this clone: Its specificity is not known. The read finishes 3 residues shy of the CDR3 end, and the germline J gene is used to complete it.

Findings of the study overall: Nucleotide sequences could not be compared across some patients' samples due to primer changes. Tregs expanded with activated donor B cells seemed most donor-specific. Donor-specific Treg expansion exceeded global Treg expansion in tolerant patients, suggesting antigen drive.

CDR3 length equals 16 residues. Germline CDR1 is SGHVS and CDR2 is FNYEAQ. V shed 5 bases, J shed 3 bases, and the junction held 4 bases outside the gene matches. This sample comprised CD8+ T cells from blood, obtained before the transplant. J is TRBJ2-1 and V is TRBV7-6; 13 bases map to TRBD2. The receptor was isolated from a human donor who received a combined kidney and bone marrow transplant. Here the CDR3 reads CASSPRLAGGYNEQFF. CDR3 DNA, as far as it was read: TGTGCCAGCAGCCCAAGACTAGCGGGAGGCTACAATGAG.